The sequence of this T cell receptor (beta chain) was determined in a study of early T cells in non-severe SARS-CoV-2 infection. Study-level background: The sequenced material was bulk RNA from unsorted whole blood, and its chains were unpaired. Study results and limitations: The VDJdb matching leaned toward anti-spike CD8 responses and overlooked private and CD4 specificities.

Many counts were recorded for this clonotype. Its specificity is unknown. The CDR3 is 13 amino acids. CDR1 is SGHDN and CDR2 is FVKESK in the germline V gene. Trimming pared 1 base from V and 6 bases from J, leaving 9 bases between. Unique molecular identifiers (one per individual cDNA molecule) were attached. Each CDR3 protein is one row after TCRdb ran MiXCR on the 5' RACE reads. The table records 42,000 or so distinct CDR3 sequences, approximately 5.9% of them present only once. The rearrangement joins TRBV14 to TRBJ1-1, with unresolved D. The sequencing used whole blood, collected at baseline. This sequence originates from an adult who was a healthcare worker with PCR-confirmed SARS-CoV-2 infection or an uninfected control (not recorded which). The CDR3 loop is CASSQGITSEAFF. For the CDR3, the DNA is TGTGCCAGCAGCCAAGGTATCACCTCTGAAGCTTTCTTT.